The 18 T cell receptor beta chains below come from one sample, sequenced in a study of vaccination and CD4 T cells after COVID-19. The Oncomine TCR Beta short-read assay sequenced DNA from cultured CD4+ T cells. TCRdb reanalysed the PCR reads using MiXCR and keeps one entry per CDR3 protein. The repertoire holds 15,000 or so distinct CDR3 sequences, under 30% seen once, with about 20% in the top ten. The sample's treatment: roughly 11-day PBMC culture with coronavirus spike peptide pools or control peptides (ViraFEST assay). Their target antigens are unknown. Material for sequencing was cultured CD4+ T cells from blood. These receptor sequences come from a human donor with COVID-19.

The CDR3 loop is CASISRVNTGNTIYF. DNA of the CDR3: TGTGCCAGCATCTCGCGCGTCAATACGGGAAACACCATATATTTT. The chain combines TRBV6-1 with TRBJ1-3; D gene uncertain. Trimming took off 7 bases at V and 4 bases at J, with 17 bases between the two ends. The germline CDR1 and CDR2 sequences are MNHNS and SASEGT. The CDR3 loop spans 15 amino acids.

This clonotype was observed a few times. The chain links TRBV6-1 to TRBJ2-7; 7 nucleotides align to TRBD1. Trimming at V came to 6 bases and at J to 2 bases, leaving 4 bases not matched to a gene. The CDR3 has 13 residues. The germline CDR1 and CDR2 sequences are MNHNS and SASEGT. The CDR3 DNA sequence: TGTGCCAGCAGGGATACAGGGGCCTACGAGCAGTACTTC. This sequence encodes CASRDTGAYEQYF.

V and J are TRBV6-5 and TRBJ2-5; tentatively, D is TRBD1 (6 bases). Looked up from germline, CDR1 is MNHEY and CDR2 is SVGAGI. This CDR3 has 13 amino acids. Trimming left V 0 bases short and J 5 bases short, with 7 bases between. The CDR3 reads CASSYSRGETQYF. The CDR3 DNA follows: TGTGCCAGCAGTTACTCGAGGGGGGAGACCCAGTACTTC.

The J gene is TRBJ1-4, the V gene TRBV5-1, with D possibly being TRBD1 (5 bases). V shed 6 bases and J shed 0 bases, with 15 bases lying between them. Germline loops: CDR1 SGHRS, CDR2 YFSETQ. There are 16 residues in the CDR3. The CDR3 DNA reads TGCGCCAGCACCCTCCGCGGGGGAGCAACTAATGAAAAACTGTTTTTT. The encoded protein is CASTLRGGATNEKLFF.

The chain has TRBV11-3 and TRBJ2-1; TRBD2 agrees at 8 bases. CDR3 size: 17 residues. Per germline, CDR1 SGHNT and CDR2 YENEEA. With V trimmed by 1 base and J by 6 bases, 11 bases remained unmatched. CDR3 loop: CASSLATGTRGSNEQFF. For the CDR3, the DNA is TGTGCCAGCAGCTTAGCCACCGGGACTAGGGGGTCCAATGAGCAGTTCTTC. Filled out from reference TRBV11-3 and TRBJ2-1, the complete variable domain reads EAGVVQSPRYKIIEKKQPVAFWCNPISGHNTLYWYLQNLGQGPELLIRYENEEAVDDSQLPKDRFSAERLKGVDSTLKIQPAELGDSAVYLCASSLATGTRGSNEQFFGPGTRLTVL.

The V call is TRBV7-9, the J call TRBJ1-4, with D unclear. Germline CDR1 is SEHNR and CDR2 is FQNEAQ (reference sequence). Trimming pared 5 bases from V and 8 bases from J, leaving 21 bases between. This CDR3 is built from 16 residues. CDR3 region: CASSPLGRREEEKLFF. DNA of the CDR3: TGTGCCAGCAGCCCACTAGGTCGTAGGGAGGAGGAAAAACTGTTTTTT. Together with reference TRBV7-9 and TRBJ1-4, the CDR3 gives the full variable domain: DTGVSQNPRHKITKRGQNVTFRCDPISEHNRLYWYRQTLGQGPEFLTYFQNEAQLEKSRLLSDRFSAERPKGSFSTLEIQRTEQGDSAMYLCASSPLGRREEEKLFFGSGTQLSVL.

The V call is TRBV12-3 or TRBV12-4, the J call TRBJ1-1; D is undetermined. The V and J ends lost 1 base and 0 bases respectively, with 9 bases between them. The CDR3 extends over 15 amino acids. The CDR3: CASSLGPAVNTEAFF. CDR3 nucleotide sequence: TGTGCCAGCAGTTTAGGGCCGGCCGTGAACACTGAAGCTTTCTTT.

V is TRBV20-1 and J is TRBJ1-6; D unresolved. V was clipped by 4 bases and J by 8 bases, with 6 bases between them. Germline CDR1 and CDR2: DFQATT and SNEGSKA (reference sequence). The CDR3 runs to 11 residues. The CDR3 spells CSANWDSPLHF. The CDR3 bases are TGCAGTGCTAACTGGGATTCACCCCTCCACTTT.

The CDR3 DNA follows: TGCAGTGCTAAAGCGGCCGGAGAGACCCAGTACTTC. Amino acids: CSAKAAGETQYF. The chain joins TRBV20-1 to TRBJ2-5, with D perhaps matching TRBD2 (5 bases). CDR1 is DFQATT and CDR2 is SNEGSKA in the germline V gene (reference sequence). The CDR3 contains 12 residues. V was cut by 4 bases and J by 4 bases, with 10 bases left in between.

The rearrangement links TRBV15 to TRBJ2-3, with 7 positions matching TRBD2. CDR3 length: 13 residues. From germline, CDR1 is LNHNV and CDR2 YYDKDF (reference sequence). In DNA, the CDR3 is TGTGCAACCCGGGGGGAACGCACAGATACGCAGTATTTT. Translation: CATRGERTDTQYF.

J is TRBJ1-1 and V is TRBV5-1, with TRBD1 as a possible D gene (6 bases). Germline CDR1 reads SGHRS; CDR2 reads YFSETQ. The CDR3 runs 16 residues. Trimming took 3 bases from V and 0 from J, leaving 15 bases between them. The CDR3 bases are TGCGCCAGCAGCTCCATTTGGGGGGCGGTGAACACTGAAGCTTTCTTT. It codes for CASSSIWGAVNTEAFF.

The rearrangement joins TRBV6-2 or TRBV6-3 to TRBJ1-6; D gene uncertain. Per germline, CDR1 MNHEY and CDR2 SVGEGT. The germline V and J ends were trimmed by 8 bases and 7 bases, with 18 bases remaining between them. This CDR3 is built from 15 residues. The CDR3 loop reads CASSTPVSRNSPLHF. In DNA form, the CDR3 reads TGTGCCAGCTCCACGCCGGTTTCAAGGAATTCACCCCTCCACTTT.

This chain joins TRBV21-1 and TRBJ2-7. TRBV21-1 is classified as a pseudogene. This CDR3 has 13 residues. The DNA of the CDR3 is TGTGCCAGCAGCAAAACGTACCAGTACGAGCAGTACTTC. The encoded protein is CASSKTYQYEQYF.

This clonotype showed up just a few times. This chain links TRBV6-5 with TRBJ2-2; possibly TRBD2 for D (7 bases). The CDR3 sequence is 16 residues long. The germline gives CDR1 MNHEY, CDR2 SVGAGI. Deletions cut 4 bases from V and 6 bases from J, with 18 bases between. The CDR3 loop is CASSFKGGPSPGELFF. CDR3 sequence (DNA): TGTGCCAGCAGTTTTAAGGGGGGGCCATCCCCCGGGGAGCTGTTTTTT.

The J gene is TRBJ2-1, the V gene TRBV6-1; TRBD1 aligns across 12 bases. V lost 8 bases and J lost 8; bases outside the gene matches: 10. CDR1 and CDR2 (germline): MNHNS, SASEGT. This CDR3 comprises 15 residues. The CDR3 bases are TGTGCCAGCTTACGGGACAGGGGGCCGAGAGATGAGCAGTTCTTC. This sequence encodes CASLRDRGPRDEQFF.

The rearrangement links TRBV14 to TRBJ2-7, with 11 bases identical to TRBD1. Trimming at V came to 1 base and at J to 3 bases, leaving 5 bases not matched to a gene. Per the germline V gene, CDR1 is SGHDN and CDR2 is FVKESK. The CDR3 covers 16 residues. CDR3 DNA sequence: TGTGCCAGCAGCCAAGGGCGGGGACAGGGGGGCTACGAGCAGTACTTC. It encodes CASSQGRGQGGYEQYF.

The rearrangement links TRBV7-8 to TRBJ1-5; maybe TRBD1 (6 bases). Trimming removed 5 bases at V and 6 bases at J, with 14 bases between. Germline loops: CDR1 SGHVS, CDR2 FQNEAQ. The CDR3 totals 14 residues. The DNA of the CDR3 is TGTGCCAGCAGCCAACAGGGCGGCGCTCAGCCCCAGCATTTT. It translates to CASSQQGGAQPQHF.

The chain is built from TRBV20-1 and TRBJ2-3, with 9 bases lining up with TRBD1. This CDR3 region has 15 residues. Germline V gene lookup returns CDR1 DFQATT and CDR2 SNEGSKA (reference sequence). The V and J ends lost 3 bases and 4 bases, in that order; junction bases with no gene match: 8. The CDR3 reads CSARLGQGRADTQYF. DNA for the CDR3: TGCAGTGCTAGGTTGGGACAGGGTAGAGCAGATACGCAGTATTTT.